This TCR beta chain was documented in a study of T cells in Graves' hyperthyroidism and ophthalmopathy. The investigators amplified TCR beta CDR3 regions from RNA transcripts. First-round RT-PCR targeting the TCR CDR3 was performed with the HTBI primer set. In TCRdb, the multiplex PCR reads were re-called with MiXCR into one record per CDR3 protein. Here the sample spans a few hundred thousand distinct CDR3 sequences, more than 15% being singletons. This clonotype was recorded many times. What it binds is not known. Study-wide results and caveats: Peripheral blood also featured most of the thyroid clonotypes expanded above 0.001.

CDR1 and CDR2 from the germline V gene are DFQATT and SNEGSKA (reference sequence). With 0 bases clipped from V and 0 bases from J, the junction kept 7 bases outside the gene matches. The CDR3 loop spans 16 amino acids. This receptor was taken from a woman aged 25 to 39 with Graves' hyperthyroidism. The material sequenced was blood. The chain is built from TRBV20-1 and TRBJ2-7, with 8 bases fitting TRBD2. The CDR3 protein is CSARDSVLADSYEQYF. The DNA of the CDR3 is TGCAGTGCTAGAGACAGTGTACTAGCGGACTCCTACGAGCAGTACTTC.